Many counts were recorded for the clone carrying this T cell receptor beta chain. These data belong to a study of breast tumors, draining lymph nodes, adjacent tissues. TCRdb reprocessed the multiplex PCR reads via MiXCR and lists one record per CDR3 protein. Among fewer than 300,000 distinct CDR3 sequences listed, 32% were seen once. The lymph nodes were axillary draining lymph nodes from breast cancer patients. This clonotype was obtained from a female donor with breast cancer. Some clones in this sample may be carry-over from other donors' samples. The sequenced sample was axillary lymph node tissue.

This CDR3 is CASSRFTGELFF. CDR3 bases: TGTGCCAGCAGCAGGTTCACCGGGGAGCTGTTTTTT. V gene TRBV7-2 combines with J gene TRBJ2-2; D not resolved. The germline V and J ends were trimmed by 5 bases and 4 bases, with 5 bases remaining between them. This CDR3 comprises 12 residues. CDR1 is SGHTA, CDR2 FQGNSA, per germline.